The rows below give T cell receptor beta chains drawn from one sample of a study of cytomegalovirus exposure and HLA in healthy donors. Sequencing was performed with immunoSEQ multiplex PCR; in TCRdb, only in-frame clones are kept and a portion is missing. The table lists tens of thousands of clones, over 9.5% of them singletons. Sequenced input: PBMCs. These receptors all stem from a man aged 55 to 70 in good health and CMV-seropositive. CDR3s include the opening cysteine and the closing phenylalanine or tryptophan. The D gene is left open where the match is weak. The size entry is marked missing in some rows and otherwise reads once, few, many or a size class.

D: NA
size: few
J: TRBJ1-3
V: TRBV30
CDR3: CAWSSGGSGNTIYF
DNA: TGTGCCTGGAGTTCCGGGGGCTCTGGAAACACCATATATTTT

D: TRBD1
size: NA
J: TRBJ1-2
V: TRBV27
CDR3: CASSLRQGTNYGYTF
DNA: TGTGCCAGCAGTCTCCGACAGGGAACAAACTATGGCTACACCTTC

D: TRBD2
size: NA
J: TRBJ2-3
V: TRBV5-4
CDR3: CASSHRTSGATDTQYF
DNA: TGTGCCAGCAGCCACCGGACTAGCGGGGCCACAGATACGCAGTATTTT

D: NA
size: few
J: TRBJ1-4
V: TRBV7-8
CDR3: CASSSRSADEKLFF
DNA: TGTGCCAGCAGCTCCCGGTCGGCGGATGAAAAACTGTTTTTT

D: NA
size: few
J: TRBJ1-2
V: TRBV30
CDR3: CAWSLQSGGYTF
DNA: TGTGCCTGGAGCCTGCAATCAGGGGGCTACACCTTC

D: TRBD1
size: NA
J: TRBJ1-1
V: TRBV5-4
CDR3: CASSLGTGGGGTEAFF
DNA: TGTGCCAGCAGCTTAGGTACAGGGGGCGGGGGCACTGAAGCTTTCTTT

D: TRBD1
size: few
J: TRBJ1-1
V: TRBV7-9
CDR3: CASSGTGGQAFF
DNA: TGTGCCAGCAGCGGGACAGGGGGCCAGGCTTTCTTT

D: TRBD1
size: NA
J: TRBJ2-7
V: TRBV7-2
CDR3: CASSPRQGSYEQYF
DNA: TGTGCCAGCAGCCCCCGACAGGGATCCTACGAGCAGTACTTC

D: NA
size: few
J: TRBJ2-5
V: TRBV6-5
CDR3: CASSRLDAETQYF
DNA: TGTGCCAGCAGTCGACTAGACGCGGAGACCCAGTACTTC

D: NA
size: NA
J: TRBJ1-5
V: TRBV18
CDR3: CASSPLGGPQHF
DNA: TGTGCCAGCTCACCTCTAGGCGGGCCCCAGCATTTT

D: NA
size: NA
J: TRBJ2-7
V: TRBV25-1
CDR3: CASSESGVGSYEQYF
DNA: TGTGCCAGCAGTGAGTCGGGAGTGGGCTCCTACGAGCAGTACTTC

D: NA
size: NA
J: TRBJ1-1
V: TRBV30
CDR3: CAWSVGQGGTEAFF
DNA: TGTGCCTGGAGTGTAGGGCAGGGTGGGACTGAAGCTTTCTTT

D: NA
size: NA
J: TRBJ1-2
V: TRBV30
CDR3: CAWSAYRSYGYTF
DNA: TGTGCCTGGAGTGCCTACAGAAGCTATGGCTACACCTTC

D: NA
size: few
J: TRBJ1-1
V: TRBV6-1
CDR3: CASSEISGGHYTEAFF
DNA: TGTGCCAGCAGTGAAATATCGGGGGGACACTACACTGAAGCTTTCTTT

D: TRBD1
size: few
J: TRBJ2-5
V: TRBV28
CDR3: CASSRLDRGGQETQYF
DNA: TGTGCCAGCAGTCGTCTCGACAGGGGAGGACAAGAGACCCAGTACTTC

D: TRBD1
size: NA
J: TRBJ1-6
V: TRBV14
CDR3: CASSQDWAGGSPLHF
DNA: TGTGCCAGCAGCCAAGATTGGGCAGGGGGCTCACCCCTCCACTTT

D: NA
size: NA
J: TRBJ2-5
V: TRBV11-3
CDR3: CASSLDRRGRTGQTQYF
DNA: TGTGCCAGCAGCTTAGATCGGAGGGGGCGCACCGGACAGACCCAGTACTTC

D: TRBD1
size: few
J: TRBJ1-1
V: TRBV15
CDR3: CATSPRPGTENTEAFF
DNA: TGTGCCACCAGCCCGAGGCCCGGGACAGAGAACACTGAAGCTTTCTTT

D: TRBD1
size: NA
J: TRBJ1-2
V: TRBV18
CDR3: CASSPPMGTGSGGYTF
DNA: TGTGCCAGCTCCCCCCCTATGGGGACAGGGTCTGGAGGCTACACCTTC

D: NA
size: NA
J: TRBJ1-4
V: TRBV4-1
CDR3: CASSQGVGRGSEKLFF
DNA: TGCGCCAGCAGCCAAGGAGTGGGCAGGGGAAGTGAAAAACTGTTTTTT